The 28 T cell receptor beta chains reported below all come from one sample, sequenced in a study of Ad26.COV2.S vaccination and SARS-CoV-2 variants. Documented treatment: about 20 received Ad26.COV2.S at low or high dose, single or two shots; about 5 received placebo; per-sample allocation not given. Following the first vaccine or placebo injection, samples were taken on day 63. The repertoire was sequenced with immunoSEQ multiplex PCR; TCRdb's copy has only in-frame clones and lacks some. The sample contains more than 250,000 clones, more than 70% of which appear only once. Here the sequenced sample was peripheral blood, taken in a trial of Ad26.COV2.S vaccine versus placebo. The receptor set was obtained from a person aged 18 to 65 who received the Ad26.COV2.S COVID-19 vaccine or a placebo.

The chain has TRBV5-5 and TRBJ1-5, with unresolved D. Per the germline V gene, CDR1 is SGHKS and CDR2 is YYEKEE (reference sequence). The CDR3 extends over 15 amino acids. The V gene lost 0 bases and the J gene lost 2 bases, with 9 bases spanning the gap. The CDR3 DNA reads as TGTGCCAGCAGCTTGGACGGGTGGGGCAATCAGCCCCAGCATTTT. Protein: CASSLDGWGNQPQHF. The full variable domain, with the rest looked up from reference TRBV5-5 and TRBJ1-5, is DAGVTQSPTHLIKTRGQQVTLRCSPISGHKSVSWYQQVLGQGPQFIFQYYEKEERGRGNFPDRFSARQFPNYSSELNVNALLLGDSALYLCASSLDGWGNQPQHFGDGTRLSIL.

The V gene is TRBV7-9, the J gene TRBJ2-7; 8 positions agree with TRBD1. J was trimmed by 6 bases and V by 5 bases; bases with no gene match: 15. CDR3 length: 16 amino acids. Germline V lookup: CDR1 SEHNR, CDR2 FQNEAQ (reference sequence). CDR3 coding DNA: TGTGCCAGCAGCCCCCCCGGGGGTGCAGGGGGCGTCGAGCAGTACTTC. Its translation: CASSPPGGAGGVEQYF.

The V call is TRBV4-1, the J call TRBJ1-3; a weak D match, TRBD1 (5 bases). Germline lookup yields CDR1 MGHRA and CDR2 YSYEKL. V was trimmed by 2 bases and J by 6 bases, leaving 11 bases between them. The CDR3 spans 14 residues. CDR3 residues: CASSQRDLKNTIYF. The CDR3 DNA is TGCGCCAGCAGCCAACGGGACTTAAAAAACACCATATATTTT.

This clone was found a few times. The rearrangement joins TRBV6-5 to TRBJ2-7; 10 bases line up with TRBD1. J was trimmed by 5 bases and V by 5 bases; bases with no gene match: 9. The germline V gene encodes CDR1 MNHEY and CDR2 SVGAGI. The CDR3 loop spans 15 amino acids. CDR3 residues: CASSLTGTGVNEQYF. CDR3 DNA sequence: TGTGCCAGCAGTCTTACCGGGACAGGGGTCAACGAGCAGTACTTC.

This chain joins TRBV6-5 and TRBJ2-1; no clear D gene. The germline V gene has CDR1 MNHEY and CDR2 SVGAGI. V gave up 7 bases and J gave up 2 bases, with 12 bases separating them. This CDR3 is built from 14 residues. The CDR3 DNA reads as TGTGCCAGCACCCGAAGCGTAACCTACAATGAGCAGTTCTTC. Translation: CASTRSVTYNEQFF.

The CDR3 DNA is TGCAGCGCCGGGACTAGCGGCACAGATACGCAGTATTTT. Translation gives CSAGTSGTDTQYF. The chain uses TRBV29-1 and TRBJ2-3, with 10 bases aligning to TRBD2. V lost 7 bases to trimming and J lost 1 base; unmatched junction nucleotides: 2. This CDR3 is built from 13 residues. Germline assignment: CDR1 SQVTM and CDR2 ANQGSEA.

The chain has TRBV27 and TRBJ2-2, with D possibly TRBD2 on 7 matching bases. Trimming took off 2 bases at V and 5 bases at J, with 18 bases between the two ends. The CDR3 has 17 residues. From germline, CDR1 is MNHEY and CDR2 SMNVEV (reference sequence). CDR3 region: CASSLGFGGQRTGELFF. In DNA form, the CDR3 reads TGTGCCAGCAGTTTAGGTTTCGGGGGGCAGAGAACCGGGGAGCTGTTTTTT.

The J gene is TRBJ2-2, the V gene TRBV6-6, with 12 positions matching TRBD2. Germline V gene data show CDR1 as MNHNY and CDR2 as SVGAGI (reference sequence). There are 15 residues in the CDR3. The junction had 3 bases not matched to a gene; V was cut back by 6 bases and J by 4 bases. The CDR3 DNA reads TGTGCCAGCAGCTCGGGACTAGCGGGCACCGGGGAGCTGTTTTTT. It codes for CASSSGLAGTGELFF.

This chain joins TRBV9 and TRBJ2-6, with 8 bases matching TRBD1. V shed 3 bases and J 2 bases; nucleotides not matched to a gene: 4. Germline CDR1 SGDLS, CDR2 YYNGEE. This CDR3 contains 16 residues. CDR3 in amino acids: CASSADRAPGANVLTF. The DNA for the CDR3 is TGTGCCAGCAGCGCGGACAGGGCCCCTGGGGCCAACGTCCTGACTTTC. The entire variable domain, with the rest obtained from reference TRBV9 and TRBJ2-6, is as follows: DSGVTQTPKHLITATGQRVTLRCSPRSGDLSVYWYQQSLDQGLQFLIQYYNGEERAKGNILERFSAQQFPDLHSELNLSSLELGDSALYFCASSADRAPGANVLTFGAGSRLTVL.

The chain is built from TRBV6-5 and TRBJ1-2, with 7 bases aligning to TRBD1. This CDR3 has 15 residues. The V segment lost 0 bases and the J segment 5 bases; nucleotides outside the gene matches: 6. Per germline, CDR1 MNHEY and CDR2 SVGAGI. CDR3 sequence: CASSYSQTGKYGYTF. In DNA form, the CDR3 reads TGTGCCAGCAGTTACTCCCAGACAGGGAAGTATGGCTACACCTTC.

The CDR3 protein is CASGVGTAPTDTQYF. CDR3 DNA: TGTGCCAGCGGGGTCGGGACCGCACCCACAGATACGCAGTATTTT. V is TRBV9 and J is TRBJ2-3; the D call may be TRBD1 or TRBD2 (5 bases each). V was shortened by 7 bases and J by 2 bases, with 17 bases between the two germline ends. Germline CDR1 SGDLS, CDR2 YYNGEE. This CDR3 spans 15 amino acids.

This clone was seen a single time. The genes are TRBV6-5 and TRBJ1-2; D not certain. Germline V gives CDR1 MNHEY, CDR2 SVGAGI. This CDR3 comprises 13 residues. The V end was cut by 6 bases, the J end by 4 bases, with 12 bases between. Written as DNA, the CDR3 is TGTGCCAGCAGCCCAGACGGACCCTATGGCTACACCTTC. Its translation is CASSPDGPYGYTF.

This chain links TRBV7-9 with TRBJ2-3, with D possibly TRBD1 on 5 matching bases. The CDR3 runs 16 residues. The V gene lost 3 bases and the J gene lost 3 bases, with 16 bases spanning the gap. The germline gives CDR1 SEHNR, CDR2 FQNEAQ (reference sequence). The chain's CDR3 is CASSFRDWGNTDTQYF. The CDR3 DNA follows: TGTGCCAGCAGCTTCAGGGATTGGGGAAATACAGATACGCAGTATTTT.

This chain connects TRBV18 to TRBJ2-3, with TRBD2 matching 10 bases. CDR3 length: 18 residues. CDR1 and CDR2 (germline): KGHSH, LQKENI. Trimming removed 1 base from V and 6 bases from J; junction bases left unmatched: 13. DNA for the CDR3: TGTGCCAGCTCACCACTCGCGCTAGCGGGAGCCCTCCGGGATACGCAGTATTTT. Translated: CASSPLALAGALRDTQYF.

This chain uses TRBV2 with TRBJ1-1, with D perhaps matching TRBD1 (6 bases). The germline V gene encodes CDR1 SNHLY and CDR2 FYNNEI. V was clipped by 7 bases and J by 3 bases, with 15 bases between them. This CDR3 region has 14 residues. CDR3 coding DNA: TGTGCCAGCACCTCACAGGGTAGTGACACTGAAGCTTTCTTT. Protein sequence: CASTSQGSDTEAFF. The variable domain in full, with the rest retrieved from reference TRBV2 and TRBJ1-1, is EPEVTQTPSHQVTQMGQEVILRCVPISNHLYFYWYRQILGQKVEFLVSFYNNEISEKSEIFDDQFSVERPDGSNFTLKIRSTKLEDSAMYFCASTSQGSDTEAFFGQGTRLTVV.

The gene calls are TRBV6-1 and TRBJ1-2; 8 nucleotides agree with TRBD1. Germline V gene sequence: CDR1 MNHNS, CDR2 SASEGT. This CDR3 has 14 residues. V was clipped by 3 bases and J by 12 bases; unmatched bases: 12. CDR3 bases: TGTGCCAGCAGTGAGCCGGGACAGGATACATCGAACACCTTC. Translation: CASSEPGQDTSNTF.

The V and J genes are TRBV10-3 and TRBJ2-1, with 13 bases lining up with TRBD2. The CDR3 totals 18 residues. The germline CDR1 and CDR2 sequences are ENHRY and SYGVKD. V was pared by 3 bases and J by 0 bases, with 5 bases of the junction left unmatched. CDR3: CAISDPGLAGVSYNEQFF. Here the CDR3 DNA reads TGTGCCATCAGTGACCCAGGACTAGCGGGAGTCTCCTACAATGAGCAGTTCTTC.

The CDR3 loop is CASSQVAGINTGELFF. The CDR3 DNA follows: TGTGCCAGCAGCCAGGTAGCGGGAATTAACACCGGGGAGCTGTTTTTT. The genes are TRBV4-2 and TRBJ2-2; 8 nucleotides align to TRBD2. Germline CDR1 and CDR2: LGHNA and YNFKEQ. The CDR3 contains 16 residues. The trim removed 3 bases at V and 2 bases at J, leaving 5 bases unmatched.

Of note for this clone: In the same sample, other DNA sequences code for this CDR3. J is TRBJ1-2 and V is TRBV12-3 or TRBV12-4; no firm D call. V lost 3 bases and J 2 bases, leaving 7 bases between the germline ends. The CDR3 sequence is 13 residues long. The DNA of the CDR3 is TGTGCCAGCAGTTTTGGGAGAAACTATGGCTACACCTTC. Its translation: CASSFGRNYGYTF.

The rearrangement joins TRBV10-1 to TRBJ1-2; D not certain. This CDR3 has 14 amino acids. V was trimmed by 3 bases and J by 2 bases, leaving 10 bases between them. Germline V lookup: CDR1 WNHNN, CDR2 SYGVQD (reference sequence). CDR3 bases: TGCGCCAGCAGTGATATGGGAGTGAACTATGGCTACACCTTC. It codes for CASSDMGVNYGYTF.

The V call is TRBV29-1, the J call TRBJ1-1; weak D call: TRBD1 (5 bases). The V end was cut by 0 bases, the J end by 6 bases, with 11 bases between. Germline CDR1 reads SQVTM; CDR2 reads ANQGSEA. The CDR3 sequence is 13 residues long. The CDR3: CSVEDLGGAEAFF. Written as DNA, the CDR3 is TGCAGCGTTGAAGATCTTGGGGGGGCTGAAGCTTTCTTT. Looking up the rest from reference TRBV29-1 and TRBJ1-1 gives the full variable domain: SAVISQKPSRDICQRGTSLTIQCQVDSQVTMMFWYRQQPGQSLTLIATANQGSEATYESGFVIDKFPISRPNLTFSTLTVSNMSPEDSSIYLCSVEDLGGAEAFFGQGTRLTVV.

This chain connects TRBV3-1 (or the pseudogene TRBV3-2) to TRBJ2-7; 9 bases are a match to TRBD1. CDR3 size: 11 residues. Trimming took 5 bases from V and 8 from J; bases not matched to a gene: 1. Per the germline V gene, CDR1 is LGHDT and CDR2 is YNNKEL (reference sequence). The CDR3, as DNA: TGTGCCAGCAGCACAGGGGGCCAGCAGTACTTC. Translating it yields CASSTGGQQYF.

The chain couples TRBV21-1 to TRBJ1-6; TRBD1 is the table's D call and was not checked against the DNA. TRBV21-1 is shown as a pseudogene. The CDR3 sequence is 22 residues long. CDR3 sequence: CASSKSFDGSGTGNLIYSPLHF. The CDR3, as DNA: TGTGCCAGCAGCAAATCTTTCGATGGGTCAGGGACAGGGAATTTAATATATTCACCCCTCCACTTT.

The rearrangement links TRBV5-1 to TRBJ1-6; D possibly corresponds to TRBD1 (6 bases). The CDR3 sequence is 16 residues long. Trimming left V 1 base short and J 7 bases short, with 15 bases between. Germline V gene sequence: CDR1 SGHRS, CDR2 YFSETQ. CDR3 in DNA: TGCGCCAGCAGCTTGTATCAACCAGGGGCAAATTCACCCCTCCACTTT. It codes for CASSLYQPGANSPLHF.

Comment on this clone: The sample carries other DNA sequences with the same CDR3. The chain uses TRBV7-9 and TRBJ2-1; weak D call: TRBD1 (6 bases). Germline assignment: CDR1 SEHNR and CDR2 FQNEAQ (reference sequence). The CDR3 loop spans 15 amino acids. The V end lost 5 bases, the J end lost 1 base, and 12 bases lay between the germline ends. CDR3 nucleotide sequence: TGTGCCAGCAGCCTAAGGGGGAGTTCCTACAATGAGCAGTTCTTC. Its translation: CASSLRGSSYNEQFF. The full variable domain, rest sourced from reference TRBV7-9 and TRBJ2-1, is DTGVSQNPRHKITKRGQNVTFRCDPISEHNRLYWYRQTLGQGPEFLTYFQNEAQLEKSRLLSDRFSAERPKGSFSTLEIQRTEQGDSAMYLCASSLRGSSYNEQFFGPGTRLTVL.

As to this clone: Other DNA sequences within the sample encode an identical CDR3. The chain employs TRBV19 and TRBJ1-1; 10 positions agree with TRBD1. The CDR3 totals 13 residues. The germline CDR1 and CDR2 sequences are LNHDA and SQIVND (reference sequence). J lost 5 bases, V lost 5 bases, and 2 bases had no gene match. The CDR3 sequence: CASSWTGGTEAFF. CDR3 nucleotides: TGTGCCAGTAGTTGGACAGGGGGAACTGAAGCTTTCTTT.

The V and J genes are TRBV28 and TRBJ1-5; D is unresolved. The CDR3 runs to 14 residues. Germline V lookup: CDR1 MDHEN, CDR2 SYDVKM. The V end was cut by 5 bases, the J end by 0 bases, with 8 bases between. The CDR3 spells CASSGGNSNQPQHF. For the CDR3, the DNA is TGTGCCAGCAGTGGTGGTAATAGCAATCAGCCCCAGCATTTT. Based on the CDR3 plus reference TRBV28 and TRBJ1-5, the full variable domain is DVKVTQSSRYLVKRTGEKVFLECVQDMDHENMFWYRQDPGLGLRLIYFSYDVKMKEKGDIPEGYSVSREKKERFSLILESASTNQTSMYLCASSGGNSNQPQHFGDGTRLSIL.

The chain couples TRBV4-1 to TRBJ1-2; TRBD1 matches 7 bases. The CDR3 extends over 16 amino acids. V gave up 4 bases and J gave up 4 bases; unmatched junction bases: 12. Germline-derived CDR1 and CDR2 are MGHRA and YSYEKL. The CDR3 nucleotides read TGCGCCAGCAGCCCCCTAGAGACAGGGACCCTCTATGGCTACACCTTC. Translated: CASSPLETGTLYGYTF.